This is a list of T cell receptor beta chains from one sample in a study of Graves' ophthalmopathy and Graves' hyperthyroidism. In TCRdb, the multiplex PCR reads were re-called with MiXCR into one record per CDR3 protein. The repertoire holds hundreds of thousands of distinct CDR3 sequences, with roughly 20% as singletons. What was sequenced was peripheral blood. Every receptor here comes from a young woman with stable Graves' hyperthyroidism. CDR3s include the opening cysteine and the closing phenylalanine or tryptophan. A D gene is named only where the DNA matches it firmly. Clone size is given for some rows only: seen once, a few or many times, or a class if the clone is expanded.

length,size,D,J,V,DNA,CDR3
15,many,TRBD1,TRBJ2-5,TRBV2,TGTGCCAGTTACGTACAGGGGGCGATTCAAGAGACCCAGTACTTC,CASYVQGAIQETQYF
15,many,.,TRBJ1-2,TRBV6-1,TGTGCCAGCAGAGCAACTACTTGGACGGGAATTGACTACACCTTC,CASRATTWTGIDYTF
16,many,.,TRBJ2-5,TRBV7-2,TGTGCCAGCAGCCGACGACACCTAGGGGACCAAGAGACCCAGTACTTC,CASSRRHLGDQETQYF
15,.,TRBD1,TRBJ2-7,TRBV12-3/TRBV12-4,TGTGCCAGCAGTGACTTAGAGGACAGGGGTCGAGAGCAGTACTTC,CASSDLEDRGREQYF
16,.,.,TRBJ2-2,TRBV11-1,TGTGCCAGCAGCCCGGCCGGGACAATGCTTTCCGGGGAGCTGTTTTTT,CASSPAGTMLSGELFF
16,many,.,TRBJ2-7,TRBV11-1,TGTGCCAGCAGCCCGCGGGCAGGGTGGTACTCCTACGAGCAGTACTTC,CASSPRAGWYSYEQYF
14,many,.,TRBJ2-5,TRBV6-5,TGTGCCAGCAGTTCGGGCAACAACGTGGAGACCCAGTACTTC,CASSSGNNVETQYF
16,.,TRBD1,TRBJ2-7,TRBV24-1,TGTGCCACCAATGATAGGGGGGACAGGGATCCTTACGAGCAGTACTTC,CATNDRGDRDPYEQYF
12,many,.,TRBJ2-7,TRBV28,TGTGCCAGCAGGGGAGGTAGAGGGGAGCAGTACTTC,CASRGGRGEQYF
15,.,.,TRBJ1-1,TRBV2,TGTGCCAGCAGTGAAGTGGCGAGAGGGGACACTGAAGCTTTCTTT,CASSEVARGDTEAFF
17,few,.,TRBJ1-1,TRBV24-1,TGTGCCACCAGTCTTGCGGGACGGGGGTCTAAGAACACTGAAGCTTTCTTT,CATSLAGRGSKNTEAFF
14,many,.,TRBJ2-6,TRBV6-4,TGTGCCAGCAGTGACGACTCTGGGGCCAACGTCCTGACTTTC,CASSDDSGANVLTF
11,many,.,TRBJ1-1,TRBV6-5,TGTGCCAGCAGGGGAATCACTGAAGCTTTCTTT,CASRGITEAFF
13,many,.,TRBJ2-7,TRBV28,TGTGCCAGCAGTTTAATGAGGGACTACGAGCAGTACTTC,CASSLMRDYEQYF
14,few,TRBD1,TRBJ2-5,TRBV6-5,TGTGCCAGCAGTTGGGGGACAGGGATCGAGACCCAGTACTTC,CASSWGTGIETQYF
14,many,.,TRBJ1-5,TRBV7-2,TGTGCCAGCAGCTTAGCAGGGGATGGTCAGCCCCAGCATTTT,CASSLAGDGQPQHF
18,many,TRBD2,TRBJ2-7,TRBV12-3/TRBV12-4,TGTGCCAGCAGTTTACTCTTGGGTGCGGCTAGCGGCTCCTACGAGCAGTACTTC,CASSLLLGAASGSYEQYF
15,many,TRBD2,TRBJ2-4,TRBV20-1,TGCAGTGGTTCCAGGGTTCCTAGCGGGAAAAACATTCAGTACTTC,CSGSRVPSGKNIQYF
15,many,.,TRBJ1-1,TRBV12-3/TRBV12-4,TGTGCCAGCAGTCCGATGGGGGCCATGAACACTGAAGCTTTCTTT,CASSPMGAMNTEAFF
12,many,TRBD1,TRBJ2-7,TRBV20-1,TGCAGTGCTACAGGGGGATCCTACGAGCAGTACTTC,CSATGGSYEQYF
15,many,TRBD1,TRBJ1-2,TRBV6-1,TGTGCCAGCACCCCAGGGACAGGGGGTAATTATGGCTACACCTTC,CASTPGTGGNYGYTF
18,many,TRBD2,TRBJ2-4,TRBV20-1,TGCAGTGCTAGAATAACCGCCGGGACTAGCTTGGCCAAAAACATTAAGTACTTC,CSARITAGTSLAKNIKYF
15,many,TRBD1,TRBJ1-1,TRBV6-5,TGTGCCAGCAGTTCGGGACAGGGGTTCCACACTGAAGCTTTCTTT,CASSSGQGFHTEAFF
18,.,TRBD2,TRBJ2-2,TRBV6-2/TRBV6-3,TGTGCCAGCAGTTACTCAAGTGGGGTAGCGGGAGACACCGGGGAGCTGTTTTTT,CASSYSSGVAGDTGELFF
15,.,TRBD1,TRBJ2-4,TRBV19,TGTGCCAGTAGTATCCTCTCAGGGGGCGGGGACATTCAGTACTTC,CASSILSGGGDIQYF
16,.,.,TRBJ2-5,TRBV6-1,TGTGCCAGCAATCCGGGGCCAGGGTATGGCCAAGAGACCCAGTACTTC,CASNPGPGYGQETQYF
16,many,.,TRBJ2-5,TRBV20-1,TGCAGTGCTAGAGGGGTGCATTCAGGGCAGGGAGAGACCCAGTACTTC,CSARGVHSGQGETQYF
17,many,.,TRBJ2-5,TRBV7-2,TGTGCCAGCAGCTTAGCCTCCCCGGACTGGGTTAAGGGGACCCAGTACTTC,CASSLASPDWVKGTQYF
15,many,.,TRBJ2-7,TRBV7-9,TGTGCCAGCAGCTTAGGCGGGTTGGCGGACTACGAGCAGTACTTC,CASSLGGLADYEQYF
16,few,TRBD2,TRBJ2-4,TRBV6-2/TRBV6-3,TGTGCCAGCAAAGGAGGTAGCGGGGGTGACAAAAACATTCAGTACTTC,CASKGGSGGDKNIQYF
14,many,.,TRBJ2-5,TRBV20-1,TGCAGTGCTTCGAGTGGTTCGTTGCAAGAGACCCAGTACTTC,CSASSGSLQETQYF
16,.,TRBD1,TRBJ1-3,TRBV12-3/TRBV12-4,TGTGCCAGCAGCCCGGGACAGGGGACTCTTGGAAACACCATATATTTT,CASSPGQGTLGNTIYF
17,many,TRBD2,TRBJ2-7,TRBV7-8,TGTGCCAGCAGCTTAATAGGGGGACTAGCACCTCCCTACGAGCAGTACTTC,CASSLIGGLAPPYEQYF
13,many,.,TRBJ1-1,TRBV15,TGTGCCACCAGCACCCAATCAAACACTGAAGCTTTCTTT,CATSTQSNTEAFF
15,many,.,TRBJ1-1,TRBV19,TGTGCCAGTAGTATAAATACAGGTACTACCTCTGAAGCTTTCTTT,CASSINTGTTSEAFF